This T cell receptor (beta chain) comes out of a study of CD8+ T cells in alopecia areata. This clone ranks as medium-sized. Documented treatment: oral pan-JAK inhibitor, 5-10 mg twice daily. Researchers gathered lesional scalp punch biopsies and peripheral blood from patients with alopecia areata. cDNA serving as the sequencing template came from extracted, reverse transcribed RNA. Generated by immunoSEQ multiplex PCR, the TCRdb table keeps only in-frame clones and is missing some. The top ten clones hold approximately 1.4% of a sample with fewer than 250,000 clones, just under 65% of them seen once. The V end was cut by 2 bases, the J end by 2 bases, with 9 bases between. The CDR3 consists of 14 residues. Germline V gene data show CDR1 as ENHRY and CDR2 as SYGVKD.

This chain connects TRBV10-3 to TRBJ1-1; a possible D gene is TRBD1 (5 bases). The origin of this receptor is a human donor with alopecia areata. Material: CD4+ T cells sorted from blood, obtained around week 49, from a patient treated with tofacitinib. The CDR3 reads CAISEVDRNTEAFF. Written as DNA, the CDR3 is TGTGCCATCAGTGAGGTCGACAGAAACACTGAAGCTTTCTTT.